What follows describes a single T cell receptor (beta chain). What it recognizes is unknown. Treatment indicated: some 20 received Ad26.COV2.S at low or high dose, single or two shots; a few received placebo; per-sample allocation not given. The samples were gathered on day 63 after the first injection of vaccine or placebo. A Boston donor was an adult aged 18-55 years. An Ad26 vector was used to express Wuhan-strain SARS-CoV-2 spike as the vaccine. This entry is derived from a study of Ad26.COV2.S vaccination and SARS-CoV-2 variants. Study findings and constraints: For non-spike TCRs, breadth in vaccine recipients resembled that in placebo recipients. Marked by substantial breadth, spike-specific CD8+ and CD4+ T cell responses were reportedly seen after vaccination.

TCRdb keeps only in-frame clones here, not all; method: immunoSEQ multiplex PCR. Among fewer than 400,000 clones, 80% to 90% were seen once, and the ten largest hold approximately 3.7%. The germline gives CDR1 MNHEY, CDR2 SVGAGI. There are 14 residues in the CDR3. The ends were cut back, 7 bases at V and 4 bases at J, with 16 bases in the middle. The V gene is TRBV6-5, the J gene TRBJ1-1, with D maybe TRBD1 (6 bases). This receptor was taken from a person between 18 and 59 years old who received the Ad26.COV2.S COVID-19 vaccine or a placebo. The source was peripheral blood, collected in a trial of Ad26.COV2.S vaccine versus placebo. In nucleotides, the CDR3 is TGTGCCAGCATTACCAGGGGCAGCGGCACTGAAGCTTTCTTT. Translating gives CASITRGSGTEAFF.